This is a list of T cell receptor beta chains from one sample in a study of blood T cell repertoires in COVID-19. Clones were sequenced by immunoSEQ multiplex PCR, and TCRdb holds only the in-frame ones, with some missing. In the table there are roughly 140,000 clones, around four fifths of which are singletons. The sequencing sample was made of PBMCs or T cells enriched from blood (not recorded which). The receptors were sampled from a woman in her forties who had recovered from COVID-19. CDR3s include the opening cysteine and the closing phenylalanine or tryptophan. A D gene is named only where the DNA matches it firmly. Expanded clones are given a class, and other clones once, few, many or no size at all.

. | . | TRBJ2-1 | TRBV3-1/TRBV3-2 | CASSQGNRRTPNEQFF | TGTGCCAGCAGCCAAGGGAACAGGCGGACCCCCAATGAGCAGTTCTTC
TRBD2 | . | TRBJ2-3 | TRBV19 | CASSRSSGGALVTDTQYF | TGTGCCAGTAGCCGCTCTAGCGGGGGGGCCCTCGTCACAGATACGCAGTATTTT
TRBD2 | . | TRBJ2-7 | TRBV7-2 | CASRGGGTYEQYF | TGTGCCAGCAGGGGCGGGGGAACCTACGAGCAGTACTTC
TRBD1 | . | TRBJ1-2 | TRBV28 | CASSPDRAVGGYTF | TGTGCCAGCAGCCCTGACAGGGCAGTTGGGGGCTACACCTTC
. | . | TRBJ2-7 | TRBV2 | CASSFDRYEQYF | TGTGCCAGCAGTTTTGACAGATACGAGCAGTACTTC
. | . | TRBJ1-1 | TRBV7-3 | CASSLRGGDTEAFF | TGTGCCAGCAGCTTAAGGGGGGGCGACACTGAAGCTTTCTTT
. | . | TRBJ2-6 | TRBV6-6 | CASSPYREILSGANVLTF | TGTGCCAGCAGTCCGTACAGGGAAATCCTCTCTGGGGCCAACGTCCTGACTTTC
TRBD1 | . | TRBJ1-3 | TRBV27 | CASSLTGDVGNTIYF | TGTGCCAGCAGCCTCACAGGGGATGTTGGAAACACCATATATTTT
. | few | TRBJ1-4 | TRBV10-3 | CAISDGLRDPNEKLFF | TGTGCCATCAGTGATGGATTGCGGGACCCAAATGAAAAACTGTTTTTT
. | . | TRBJ2-5 | TRBV25-1 | CASSERGLQETQYF | TGTGCCAGCAGTGAAAGGGGTCTTCAAGAGACCCAGTACTTC
TRBD1 | . | TRBJ1-2 | TRBV5-1 | CASSPLPGQTWWYTF | TGCGCCAGCAGCCCCTTACCGGGACAGACCTGGTGGTACACCTTC
. | few | TRBJ1-2 | TRBV11-2 | CASSLVLGVGGYTF | TGTGCCAGCAGCTTAGTTCTGGGAGTGGGTGGCTACACCTTC
TRBD1 | . | TRBJ2-3 | TRBV6-5 | CASSQDRGSDTQYF | TGTGCCAGCAGTCAGGACAGGGGGTCAGATACGCAGTATTTT
. | . | TRBJ1-2 | TRBV11-2 | CASSLNRDLSITTF | TGTGCCAGCAGCTTGAACAGGGACCTTTCTATAACTACCTTC
TRBD1 | . | TRBJ2-7 | TRBV18 | CASSPGTVSYEQYF | TGTGCCAGCTCACCCGGGACAGTATCCTACGAGCAGTACTTC
. | . | TRBJ2-7 | TRBV7-6 | CASSPGSLRGSYEQYF | TGTGCCAGCAGCCCCGGGAGCTTGCGGGGCTCCTACGAGCAGTACTTC
TRBD1 | . | TRBJ2-7 | TRBV10-3 | CAISEPGTGSSYEQYF | TGTGCCATCAGTGAACCCGGGACAGGGAGCTCCTACGAGCAGTACTTC
. | . | TRBJ2-3 | TRBV19 | CASSIVSGRSYTDTQYF | TGTGCCAGTAGTATAGTTTCCGGCAGGTCCTACACAGATACGCAGTATTTT
TRBD1 | . | TRBJ1-1 | TRBV4-2 | CASSRGIRGDTEAFF | TGTGCCAGCAGCCGGGGGATCAGGGGGGACACTGAAGCTTTCTTT
. | . | TRBJ2-3 | TRBV5-6 | CASSLRQERRTDTQYF | TGTGCCAGCAGCTTGAGACAGGAAAGGCGCACAGATACGCAGTATTTT
. | . | TRBJ1-5 | TRBV7-2 | CASSLGPYYDPQHF | TGTGCCAGCAGCTTAGGCCCTTACTATGATCCCCAGCATTTT
. | . | TRBJ2-3 | TRBV12-3/TRBV12-4 | CASSLGRTDTQYF | TGTGCCAGCAGTCTCGGGAGAACAGATACGCAGTATTTT
TRBD1 | . | TRBJ1-2 | TRBV27 | CASSLTIRQGILGYTF | TGTGCCAGCAGTTTAACGATTAGACAGGGGATACTAGGCTACACCTTC
. | . | TRBJ2-6 | TRBV7-8 | CASSPSSGANVLTF | TGTGCCAGCAGCCCTAGCTCTGGGGCCAACGTCCTGACTTTC
TRBD1 | . | TRBJ1-5 | TRBV3-1/TRBV3-2 | CASGQGYSNQPQHF | TGTGCCAGCGGACAGGGCTATAGCAATCAGCCCCAGCATTTT
TRBD1 | . | TRBJ2-1 | TRBV4-2 | CASSQDGQGHNEQFF | TGTGCCAGCAGCCAAGATGGACAGGGGCACAATGAGCAGTTCTTC